The clone carrying this T cell receptor (beta chain) has just a few counts. The V end lost 4 bases, the J end lost 6 bases, and 12 bases lay between the germline ends. Germline CDR1 and CDR2: LGHDT and YNNKEL (reference sequence). CDR3 size: 14 residues. Ligated cDNA underwent four rounds of PCR with nested alpha and beta constant region primers and SP2. Using its own MiXCR run on the 5' RACE reads, TCRdb lists one record per CDR3 protein. Of more than 50,000 distinct CDR3 sequences in the sample, 7.2% are singletons; the top ten hold 9% to 10%. TCR cDNA received a 3' ligated oligonucleotide that carried a UMI. RNA was extracted from roughly 2.5 ml of whole blood of healthy adults. This record comes from a study of naive and memory T cell subsets.

The receptor's source is a male donor in good health. The V and J genes are TRBV3-1 and TRBJ1-4, with D hard to call. CDR3 region: CASSPINSDEKLFF. CDR3 nucleotides: TGTGCCAGCAGCCCCATTAACTCGGATGAAAAACTGTTTTTT.